A selection of T cell receptor beta chains follows, all from one sample in a study of CD8+CD57+ T cells in acquired aplastic anemia. TCRdb re-called the reads through MiXCR, storing one row per CDR3 protein. The table lists just over 450,000 distinct CDR3 sequences, over 25% of them singletons. Input material: sorted CD4+, CD8+, or CD8+CD57+ T cells (not recorded which) from PBMCs. The origin of the receptors is a human donor with aplastic anemia. Both conserved end residues are trimmed from each CDR3. Each record gives: V gene, CDR3 protein.

v_gene: TRBV25-1; CDR3aa: ASSAETGAMNTEAF
v_gene: TRBV4-1; CDR3aa: ASSQRTGTVSGNTTY
v_gene: TRBV12-3/TRBV12-4; CDR3aa: ASSGLAGDEQY
v_gene: TRBV20-1; CDR3aa: SALGTASNQPQH
v_gene: TRBV19; CDR3aa: ASRAPTLGNTEAF
v_gene: TRBV19; CDR3aa: ASNPTGRGTEAF
v_gene: TRBV19; CDR3aa: ASSPSGRETFSGANVLT
v_gene: TRBV29-1; CDR3aa: SVPDRGGEQY
v_gene: TRBV5-8; CDR3aa: ASSVAGTGLRGYT
v_gene: TRBV4-1; CDR3aa: ASSQERTGVANQPQH
v_gene: TRBV19; CDR3aa: ASSRGQVNTEAF
v_gene: TRBV11-2; CDR3aa: ASSTWTGAGTDTQY
v_gene: TRBV24-1; CDR3aa: ATPGDRDSYEQY
v_gene: TRBV6-1; CDR3aa: ASSLMGPPHNEQF
v_gene: TRBV10-2; CDR3aa: ASSVYRDRGEKLF
v_gene: TRBV19; CDR3aa: ATTGNSLHTQY
v_gene: TRBV6-5; CDR3aa: ASSYDMGGYT
v_gene: TRBV5-5; CDR3aa: ASSFSGQITDTRY
v_gene: TRBV3-1; CDR3aa: ASSQEAGAQY
v_gene: TRBV20-1; CDR3aa: SARGLRANYGYT
v_gene: TRBV15; CDR3aa: ATSSPPGLAAHNEQF
v_gene: TRBV19; CDR3aa: ASKGYGNTEAF
v_gene: TRBV20-1; CDR3aa: SARLGQTQKGEQF
v_gene: TRBV20-1; CDR3aa: RASVGGTQY
v_gene: TRBV20-1; CDR3aa: SAADRDNQPQH
v_gene: TRBV11-1; CDR3aa: ASSLGRTSRTSLTGEQY
v_gene: TRBV19; CDR3aa: ASSIDRRSDEQY
v_gene: TRBV11-1; CDR3aa: ASSSPGGAKDTQY
v_gene: TRBV5-1; CDR3aa: ASSLTGQGQTEAF
v_gene: TRBV20-1; CDR3aa: SASSDGQPQH
v_gene: TRBV27; CDR3aa: ASSPFLRGRVYNEQF
v_gene: TRBV7-9; CDR3aa: ASSSYRGRLGGNTIY
v_gene: TRBV7-3; CDR3aa: ASSDRDSGEAF
v_gene: TRBV7-6; CDR3aa: ASSPTTVGETQY
v_gene: TRBV28; CDR3aa: ASSPSILSHYGYT
v_gene: TRBV18; CDR3aa: ASSPPIQGSNQPQH
v_gene: TRBV5-6; CDR3aa: ASRSRDRGSYEQY
v_gene: TRBV10-3; CDR3aa: AISTGNYEQY
v_gene: TRBV5-1; CDR3aa: ASSLAMWGGNSPLH
v_gene: TRBV20-1; CDR3aa: SARPALAGGPYEQY
v_gene: TRBV15; CDR3aa: ASSGPTNYGYT
v_gene: TRBV9; CDR3aa: ASSPRMSGADGYT
v_gene: TRBV24-1; CDR3aa: ATGDRVDGYT
v_gene: TRBV5-4; CDR3aa: ASSLVGTGDYEQY
v_gene: TRBV12-3/TRBV12-4; CDR3aa: ASSFGQGTEAF
v_gene: TRBV2; CDR3aa: ASSLLEGDNQPQY
v_gene: TRBV28; CDR3aa: ASSLPAERYGYT
v_gene: TRBV4-3; CDR3aa: ASSRDRGLTPLH
v_gene: TRBV4-2; CDR3aa: ASSHDRGAQNSPLH
v_gene: TRBV6-1; CDR3aa: ASSDGQGALDEQY
v_gene: TRBV3-1; CDR3aa: ASSQGAGGQPQH
v_gene: TRBV7-9; CDR3aa: ASSLDPY